This TCR beta chain was captured in a study of human T cells and chemical hapten exposure. The wider study: Minor volume differences among pooled libraries chiefly drove per-sample TCR yield variation. Whole-study results and caveats: TCRs above 1 in 1000 frequency stayed constant with DPC sensitization.

As for time point: patch test 1, 2 weeks after DPC sensitization. Treatment meaning: therapeutic diphenylcyclopropenone sensitization with weekly scalp DPC. People who gave samples had alopecia, were 18 to 70 years old, and were suitable for DPC. This clonotype has more than one count but fewer than ten. Its target is unknown. MiXCR was run by TCRdb on the RACE reads, yielding one entry per CDR3 protein. The sample has tens of thousands of distinct CDR3 sequences, 9.8% seen once; the top ten hold approximately 3%. The sequence was collected from a woman between 40 and 55 years old with alopecia areata. Some clones in this sample may be carry-over from other donors' samples. The material was whole blood, obtained in connection with sensitization to the hapten diphenylcyclopropenone (DPC).

The CDR3 region is CASSYVAGGQETQYF. The CDR3 nucleotides read TGTGCCAGCAGTTACGTAGCGGGGGGACAAGAGACCCAGTACTTC. The gene calls are TRBV6-2 or TRBV6-3 and TRBJ2-5; 10 bases agree with TRBD2. Germline CDR1 and CDR2: MNHEY and SVGEGT. V dropped 2 bases and J dropped 2; count of bases not matched to a gene: 2. This CDR3 is 15 amino acids long.